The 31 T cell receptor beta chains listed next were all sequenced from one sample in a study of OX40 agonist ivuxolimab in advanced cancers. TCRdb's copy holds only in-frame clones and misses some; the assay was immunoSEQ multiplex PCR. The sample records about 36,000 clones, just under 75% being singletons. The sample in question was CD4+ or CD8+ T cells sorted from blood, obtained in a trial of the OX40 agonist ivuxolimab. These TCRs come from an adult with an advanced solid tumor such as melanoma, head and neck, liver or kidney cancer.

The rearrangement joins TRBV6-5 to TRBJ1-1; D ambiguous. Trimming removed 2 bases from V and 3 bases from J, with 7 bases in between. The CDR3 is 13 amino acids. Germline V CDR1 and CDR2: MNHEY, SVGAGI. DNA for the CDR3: TGTGCCAGCAGTTACAGGGAGGACACTGAAGCTTTCTTT. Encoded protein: CASSYREDTEAFF.

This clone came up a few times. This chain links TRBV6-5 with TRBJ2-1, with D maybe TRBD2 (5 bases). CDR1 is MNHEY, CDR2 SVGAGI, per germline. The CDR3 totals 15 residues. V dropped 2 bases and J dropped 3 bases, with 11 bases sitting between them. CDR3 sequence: CASSYKGRDYNEQFF. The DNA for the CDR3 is TGTGCCAGCAGTTACAAAGGGAGAGACTACAATGAGCAGTTCTTC.

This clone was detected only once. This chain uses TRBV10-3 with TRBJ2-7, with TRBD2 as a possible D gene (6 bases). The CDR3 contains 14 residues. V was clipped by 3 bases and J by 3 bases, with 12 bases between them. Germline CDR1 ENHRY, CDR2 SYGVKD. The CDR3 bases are TGTGCCATCAGTGACGAACGGCGGGGCTACGAGCAGTACTTC. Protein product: CAISDERRGYEQYF.

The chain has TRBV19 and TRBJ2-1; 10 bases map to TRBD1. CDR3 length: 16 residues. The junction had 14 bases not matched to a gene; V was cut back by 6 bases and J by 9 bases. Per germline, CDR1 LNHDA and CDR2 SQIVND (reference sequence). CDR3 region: CASRNDRDRGDREQFF. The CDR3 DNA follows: TGTGCCAGTAGAAACGACCGGGACAGGGGTGATCGTGAGCAGTTCTTC.

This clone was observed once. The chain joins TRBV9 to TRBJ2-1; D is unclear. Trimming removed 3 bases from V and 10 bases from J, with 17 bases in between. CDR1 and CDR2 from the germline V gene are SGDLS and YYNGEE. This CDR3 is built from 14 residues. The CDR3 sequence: CASSAPPGGREQFF. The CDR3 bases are TGTGCCAGCAGCGCCCCCCCCGGCGGTCGAGAGCAGTTCTTC.

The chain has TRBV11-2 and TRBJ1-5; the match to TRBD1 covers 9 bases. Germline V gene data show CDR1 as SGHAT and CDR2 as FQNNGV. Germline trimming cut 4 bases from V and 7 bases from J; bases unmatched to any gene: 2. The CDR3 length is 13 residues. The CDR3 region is CASSSGQGQPQHF. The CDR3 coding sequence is TGTGCCAGCAGCTCAGGACAGGGGCAGCCCCAGCATTTT.

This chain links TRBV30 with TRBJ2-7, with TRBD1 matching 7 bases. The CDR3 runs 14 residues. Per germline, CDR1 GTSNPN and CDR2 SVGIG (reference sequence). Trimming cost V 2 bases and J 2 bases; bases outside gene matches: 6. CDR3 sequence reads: CAWSRLGQAYEQYF. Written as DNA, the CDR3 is TGTGCCTGGAGTAGACTCGGACAGGCCTACGAGCAGTACTTC.

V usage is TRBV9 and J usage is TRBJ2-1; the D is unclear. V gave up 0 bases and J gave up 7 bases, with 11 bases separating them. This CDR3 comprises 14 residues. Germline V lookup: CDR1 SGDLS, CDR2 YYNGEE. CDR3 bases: TGTGCCAGCAGCGTAGTCTCGGACGCAAATGAGCAGTTCTTC. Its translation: CASSVVSDANEQFF. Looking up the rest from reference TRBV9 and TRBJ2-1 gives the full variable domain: DSGVTQTPKHLITATGQRVTLRCSPRSGDLSVYWYQQSLDQGLQFLIQYYNGEERAKGNILERFSAQQFPDLHSELNLSSLELGDSALYFCASSVVSDANEQFFGPGTRLTVL.

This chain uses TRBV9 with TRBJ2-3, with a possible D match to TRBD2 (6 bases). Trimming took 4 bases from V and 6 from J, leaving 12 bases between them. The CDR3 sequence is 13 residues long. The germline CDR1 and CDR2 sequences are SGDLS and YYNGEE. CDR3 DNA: TGTGCCAGCAGCATCCGGGACTGGGATACGCAGTATTTT. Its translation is CASSIRDWDTQYF.

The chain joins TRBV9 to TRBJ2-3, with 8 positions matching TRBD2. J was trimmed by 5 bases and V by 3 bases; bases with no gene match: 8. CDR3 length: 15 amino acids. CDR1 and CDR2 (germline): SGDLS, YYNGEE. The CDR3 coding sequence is TGTGCCAGCAGCGCGGGGGGGGCCTCAGGAGATACGCAGTATTTT. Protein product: CASSAGGASGDTQYF.

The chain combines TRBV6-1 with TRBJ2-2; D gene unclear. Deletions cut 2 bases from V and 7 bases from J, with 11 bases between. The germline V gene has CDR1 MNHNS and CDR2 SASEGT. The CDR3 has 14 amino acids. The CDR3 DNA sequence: TGTGCCAGCAGTGAAATGTCTAATCGCGGGGAGCTGTTTTTT. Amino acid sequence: CASSEMSNRGELFF.

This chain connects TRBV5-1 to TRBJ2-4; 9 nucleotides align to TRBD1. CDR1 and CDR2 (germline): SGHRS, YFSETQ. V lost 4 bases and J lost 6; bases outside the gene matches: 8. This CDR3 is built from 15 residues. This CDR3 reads CASSPGTGRGNIQYF. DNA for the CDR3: TGCGCCAGCAGCCCCGGGACAGGGAGGGGAAACATTCAGTACTTC.

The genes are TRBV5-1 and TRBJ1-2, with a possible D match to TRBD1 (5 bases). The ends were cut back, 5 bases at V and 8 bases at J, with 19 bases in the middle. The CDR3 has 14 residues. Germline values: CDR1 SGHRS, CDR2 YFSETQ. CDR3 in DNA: TGCGCCAGCAGACTGGGGACCGACGAAAGGGGCTACACCTTC. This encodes CASRLGTDERGYTF.

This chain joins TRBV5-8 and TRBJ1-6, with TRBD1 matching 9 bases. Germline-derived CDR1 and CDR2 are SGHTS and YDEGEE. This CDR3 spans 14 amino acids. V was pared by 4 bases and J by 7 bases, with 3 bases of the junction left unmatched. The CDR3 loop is CASSTGQGNSPLHF. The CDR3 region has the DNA TGTGCCAGCAGCACGGGACAGGGAAATTCACCCCTCCACTTT.

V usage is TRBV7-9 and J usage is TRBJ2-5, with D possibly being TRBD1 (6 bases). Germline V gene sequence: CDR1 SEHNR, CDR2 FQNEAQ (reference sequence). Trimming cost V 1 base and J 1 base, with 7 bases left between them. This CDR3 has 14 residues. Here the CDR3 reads CASSLGTVQETQYF. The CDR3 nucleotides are TGTGCCAGCAGCTTAGGGACAGTCCAAGAGACCCAGTACTTC.

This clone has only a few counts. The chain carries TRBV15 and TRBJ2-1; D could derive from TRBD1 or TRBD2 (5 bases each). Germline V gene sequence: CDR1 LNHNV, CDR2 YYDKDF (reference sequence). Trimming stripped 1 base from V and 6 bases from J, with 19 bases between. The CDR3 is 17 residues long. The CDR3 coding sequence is TGTGCCACCAGCAGAGGCGGAAGCGGTCGGGGCGGCAATGAGCAGTTCTTC. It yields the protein CATSRGGSGRGGNEQFF.

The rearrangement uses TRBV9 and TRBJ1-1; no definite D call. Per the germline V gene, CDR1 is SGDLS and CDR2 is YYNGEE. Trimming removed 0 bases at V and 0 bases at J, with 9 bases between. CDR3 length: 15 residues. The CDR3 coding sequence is TGTGCCAGCAGCGTAGGTTCGCGAATGAACACTGAAGCTTTCTTT. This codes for CASSVGSRMNTEAFF.

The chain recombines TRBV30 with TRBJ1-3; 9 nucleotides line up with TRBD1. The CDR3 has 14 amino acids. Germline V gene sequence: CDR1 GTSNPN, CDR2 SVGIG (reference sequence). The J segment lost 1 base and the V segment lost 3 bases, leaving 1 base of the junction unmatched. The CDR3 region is CAWRQGASGNTIYF. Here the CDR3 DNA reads TGTGCCTGGAGACAGGGGGCATCTGGAAACACCATATATTTT.

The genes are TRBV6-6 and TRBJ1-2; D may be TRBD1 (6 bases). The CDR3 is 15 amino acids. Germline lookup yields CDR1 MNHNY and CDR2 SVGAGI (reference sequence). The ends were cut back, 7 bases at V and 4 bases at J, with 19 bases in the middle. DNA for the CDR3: TGTGCCAGCACGACAGGCCGACTCACACGCTATGGCTACACCTTC. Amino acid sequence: CASTTGRLTRYGYTF.

The CDR3 spells CASSLRFPTATDTQYF. The CDR3 DNA is TGTGCCAGCAGCCTTCGTTTTCCTACCGCGACGGATACGCAGTATTTT. The chain joins TRBV11-2 to TRBJ2-3; unclear D gene. Germline V gene sequence: CDR1 SGHAT, CDR2 FQNNGV. The V and J ends lost 5 bases and 6 bases respectively, with 21 bases between them. This CDR3 contains 16 residues.

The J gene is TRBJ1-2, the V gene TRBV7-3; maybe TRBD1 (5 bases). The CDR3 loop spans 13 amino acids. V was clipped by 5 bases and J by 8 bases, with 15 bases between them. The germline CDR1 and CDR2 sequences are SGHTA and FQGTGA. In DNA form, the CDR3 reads TGTGCCAGCAGCGTGGACAAGGGAGGAGGCTACACCTTC. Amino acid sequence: CASSVDKGGGYTF.

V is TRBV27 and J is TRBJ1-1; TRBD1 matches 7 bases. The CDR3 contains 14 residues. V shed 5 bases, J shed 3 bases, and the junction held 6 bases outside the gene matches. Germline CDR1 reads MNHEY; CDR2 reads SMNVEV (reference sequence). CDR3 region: CASSPGDRYTEAFF. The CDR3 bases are TGTGCCAGCAGTCCTGGGGACAGATACACTGAAGCTTTCTTT.

The DNA for the CDR3 is TGCGCCAGCAGCTTGAGTGGCAGGGGGAGCAATCAGCCCCAGCATTTT. It yields the protein CASSLSGRGSNQPQHF. The chain links TRBV5-1 to TRBJ1-5; TRBD1 matches 7 bases. From germline, CDR1 is SGHRS and CDR2 YFSETQ. CDR3 size: 16 residues. The V and J ends lost 1 base and 1 base, in that order; junction bases with no gene match: 5.

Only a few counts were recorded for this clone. The CDR3, as DNA: TGTGCCAGCAGCCCAGCGGGGGGAAGGGAGACCCAGTACTTC. Its protein product is CASSPAGGRETQYF. This chain links TRBV6-4 with TRBJ2-5; 9 positions agree with TRBD2. This CDR3 is 14 amino acids long. Looked up from germline, CDR1 is MRHNA and CDR2 is SNTAGT. The V and J ends lost 6 bases and 5 bases, in that order; junction bases with no gene match: 7.

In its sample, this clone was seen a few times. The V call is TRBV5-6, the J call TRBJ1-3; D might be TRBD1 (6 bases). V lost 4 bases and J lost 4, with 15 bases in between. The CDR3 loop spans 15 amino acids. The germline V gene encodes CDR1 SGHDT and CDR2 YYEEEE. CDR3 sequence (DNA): TGTGCCAGCAGCCCAACAGGGATAGGAGGAAACACCATATATTTT. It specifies CASSPTGIGGNTIYF.

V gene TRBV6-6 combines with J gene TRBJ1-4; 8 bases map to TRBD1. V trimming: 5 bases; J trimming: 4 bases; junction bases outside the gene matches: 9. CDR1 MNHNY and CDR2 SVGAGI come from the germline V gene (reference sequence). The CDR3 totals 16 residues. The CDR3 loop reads CASSSNDRGINEKLFF. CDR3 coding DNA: TGTGCCAGCAGTAGTAATGACAGGGGCATTAATGAAAAACTGTTTTTT.

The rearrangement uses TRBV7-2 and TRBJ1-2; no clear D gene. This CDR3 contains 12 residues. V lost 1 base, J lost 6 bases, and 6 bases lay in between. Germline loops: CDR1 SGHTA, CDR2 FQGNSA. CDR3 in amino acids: CASSLDRHGYTF. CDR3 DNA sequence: TGTGCCAGCAGCTTAGACAGACATGGCTACACCTTC.

The CDR3 sequence: CASSEPLNYGYTF. The CDR3 region has the DNA TGTGCCAGCAGTGAACCTCTCAACTATGGCTACACCTTC. The gene calls are TRBV6-1 and TRBJ1-2, with no clear D. Germline CDR1 is MNHNS and CDR2 is SASEGT. The CDR3 runs 13 residues. Trimming took off 2 bases at V and 2 bases at J, with 6 bases between the two ends.

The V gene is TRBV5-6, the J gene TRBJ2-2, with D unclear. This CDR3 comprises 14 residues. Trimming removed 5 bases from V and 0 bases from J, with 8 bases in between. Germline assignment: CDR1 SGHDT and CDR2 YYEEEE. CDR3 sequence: CASRQGPNTGELFF. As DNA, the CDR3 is TGTGCCAGCAGACAAGGACCGAACACCGGGGAGCTGTTTTTT.

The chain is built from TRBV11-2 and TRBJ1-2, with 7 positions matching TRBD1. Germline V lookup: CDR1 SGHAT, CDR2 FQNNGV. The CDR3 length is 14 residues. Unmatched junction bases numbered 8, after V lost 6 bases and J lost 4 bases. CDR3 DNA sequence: TGTGCCAGCAGATCACTACAGGGGAGCTATGGCTACACCTTC. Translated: CASRSLQGSYGYTF.

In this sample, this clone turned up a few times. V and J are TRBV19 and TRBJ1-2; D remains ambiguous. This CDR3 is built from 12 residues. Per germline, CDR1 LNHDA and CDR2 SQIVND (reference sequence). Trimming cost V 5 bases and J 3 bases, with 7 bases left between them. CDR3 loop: CASSSDHYGYTF. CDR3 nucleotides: TGTGCCAGTAGTTCCGACCACTATGGCTACACCTTC.